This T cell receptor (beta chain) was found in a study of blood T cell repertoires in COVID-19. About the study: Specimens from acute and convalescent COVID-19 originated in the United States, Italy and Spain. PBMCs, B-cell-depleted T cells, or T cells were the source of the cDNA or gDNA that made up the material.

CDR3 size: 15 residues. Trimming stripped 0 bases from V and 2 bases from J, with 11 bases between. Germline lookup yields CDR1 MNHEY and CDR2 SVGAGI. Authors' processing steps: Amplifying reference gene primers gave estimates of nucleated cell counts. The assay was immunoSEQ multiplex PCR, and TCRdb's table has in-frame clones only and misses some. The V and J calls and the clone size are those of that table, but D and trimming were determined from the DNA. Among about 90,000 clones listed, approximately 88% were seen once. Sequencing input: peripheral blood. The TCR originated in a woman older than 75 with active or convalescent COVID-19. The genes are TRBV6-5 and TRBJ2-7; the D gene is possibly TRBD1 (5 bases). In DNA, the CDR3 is TGTGCCAGCAGTTACTCGCGGCCACAGGCCTACGAGCAGTACTTC. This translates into CASSYSRPQAYEQYF.